The next 27 T cell receptor beta chains were all read from a single sample in a study of T cell repertoires in cytomegalovirus infection. What these receptors recognize is not known. Each CDR3 protein gets one entry after TCRdb re-called the reads with MiXCR. This sample has some 920,000 distinct CDR3 sequences, with 31% found just once. This specimen was cultured CD8+ T cells from PBMCs, taken from culture after CMV antigen stimulation. These receptor sequences come from a human donor in good health (CMV status not recorded). Some clones in this sample may be carry-over from other donors' samples.

CDR3 bases: TGTGCCAGCAGTTTATTGCCAGAGTGGTTTGGCTACACCTTC. Protein product: CASSLLPEWFGYTF. The chain combines TRBV27 with TRBJ1-2; unclear D gene. The V gene lost 1 base and the J gene lost 7 bases, with 13 bases spanning the gap. The CDR3 consists of 14 residues. Germline V gene sequence: CDR1 MNHEY, CDR2 SMNVEV (reference sequence).

CDR3 loop: CASSAQQGVGYSPLHF. The DNA of the CDR3 is TGTGCCAGCAGCGCCCAGCAGGGCGTTGGTTATTCACCCCTCCACTTT. The genes are TRBV7-6 and TRBJ1-6; D may be TRBD1 (5 bases). The CDR3 is 16 residues long. Per the germline V gene, CDR1 is SGHVS and CDR2 is FNYEAQ. V dropped 5 bases and J dropped 8 bases, with 19 bases sitting between them.

The V call is TRBV5-1, the J call TRBJ2-7; D is uncertain. The germline CDR1 and CDR2 sequences are SGHRS and YFSETQ. The CDR3 is made up of 14 amino acids. With 0 bases removed from V and 3 bases from J, the gap between germline ends came to 10 bases. The CDR3 region has the DNA TGCGCCAGCAGCTTGGGGGCAGGAAACTACGAGCAGTACTTC. Residues: CASSLGAGNYEQYF.

The chain couples TRBV7-2 to TRBJ2-1; 8 nucleotides align to TRBD1. The CDR3 is made up of 15 amino acids. Germline trimming cut 5 bases from V and 0 bases from J; bases unmatched to any gene: 3. Germline loops: CDR1 SGHTA, CDR2 FQGNSA. In DNA form, the CDR3 reads TGTGCCAGCAGCCAGGGGGCACCCTCCTACAATGAGCAGTTCTTC. It codes for CASSQGAPSYNEQFF.

As to this clonotype: A much larger clone sits a single nucleotide away, making a read error possible. The CDR3 bases are TGTGCCACCAGCTACAGTGGGGCCCTCCACTTT. This codes for CATSYSGALHF. The chain employs TRBV7-8 and TRBJ1-6; D is ambiguous. CDR1 is SGHVS and CDR2 is FQNEAQ in the germline V gene. The CDR3 contains 11 residues. Based on the CDR3 plus reference TRBV7-8 and TRBJ1-6, the full variable domain is GAGVSQSPRYKVAKRGQDVALRCDPISGHVSLFWYQQALGQGPEFLTYFQNEAQLDKSGLPSDRFFAERPEGSVSTLKIQRTQQEDSAVYLCATSYSGALHFGNGTRLTVT.

The chain has TRBV4-1 and TRBJ2-3; TRBD1 agrees at 8 bases. CDR3 length: 15 residues. Losses at the gene ends were 4 bases for V and 4 bases for J; bases not matched to a gene: 7. CDR1 is MGHRA, CDR2 YSYEKL, per germline. The CDR3 protein is CASSRPGQAADTQYF. The DNA for the CDR3 is TGCGCCAGCAGCCGTCCGGGACAGGCGGCAGATACGCAGTATTTT.

The chain combines TRBV12-3 or TRBV12-4 with TRBJ1-5; possibly TRBD1 for D (6 bases). V lost 3 bases to trimming and J lost 0 bases, with 12 bases between them. The CDR3 sequence is 16 residues long. The DNA of the CDR3 is TGTGCCAGCAGTTTTACAGGGACGTATAGCAATCAGCCCCAGCATTTT. Translated, it gives CASSFTGTYSNQPQHF.

The DNA for the CDR3 is TGCGCCAGCAGCCATTGGGCTCCGGACAGTCAAGAGACCCAGTACTTC. Amino acid sequence: CASSHWAPDSQETQYF. The V call is TRBV4-1, the J call TRBJ2-5; D may be TRBD1 (6 bases). There are 16 residues in the CDR3. Germline CDR1 and CDR2: MGHRA and YSYEKL. V gave up 3 bases and J gave up 2 bases, with 16 bases separating them.

The genes are TRBV2 and TRBJ2-1; possibly TRBD2 for D (5 bases). The CDR3 totals 12 residues. V was trimmed by 7 bases and J by 7 bases, leaving 11 bases between them. Germline-derived CDR1 and CDR2 are SNHLY and FYNNEI. The CDR3 nucleotides are TGTGCCAGCATTTCTGGGAGAAATGAGCAGTTCTTC. Translating it yields CASISGRNEQFF.

The table lists this clonotype with a count of one. This sequence joins TRBV4-1 and TRBJ1-2; D may be TRBD1 (5 bases). The V gene's germline CDR1 is MGHRA and CDR2 YSYEKL. This CDR3 contains 13 residues. Between the trimmed V and J ends, which lost 4 bases and 9 bases, there was a span of 15 bases. CDR3 residues: CASSPGTGLSYTF. As DNA, the CDR3 is TGCGCCAGCAGCCCTGGGACGGGTTTGAGCTACACCTTC.

This clonotype turned up a few times. The rearrangement uses TRBV3-1 and TRBJ1-5; maybe TRBD1 (6 bases). Germline V gene data show CDR1 as LGHDT and CDR2 as YNNKEL (reference sequence). CDR3 length equals 14 residues. Trimming shortened V by 1 base and J by 6 bases, and 10 bases separated the two germline ends. The CDR3 coding sequence is TGTGCCAGCAGCCAAGTGGGGGCGGGTCAGCCCCAGCATTTT. As protein: CASSQVGAGQPQHF. Combining the CDR3 with reference TRBV3-1 and TRBJ1-5 gives the whole variable domain DTAVSQTPKYLVTQMGNDKSIKCEQNLGHDTMYWYKQDSKKFLKIMFSYNNKELIINETVPNRFSPKSPDKAHLNLHINSLELGDSAVYFCASSQVGAGQPQHFGDGTRLSIL.

As regards this clonotype: This may be a read error, as it is one base from a much larger clone. V and J are TRBV12-3 or TRBV12-4 and TRBJ1-1; the D gene is possibly TRBD1 (6 bases). The CDR3 loop spans 13 amino acids. The CDR3 spells CVSSTDRNTEAFF. For the CDR3, the DNA is TGTGTCAGCAGTACGGACAGAAACACTGAAGCTTTCTTT.

With regard to this clonotype: A much larger clonotype is one base distant, so this may be a read error. The V call is TRBV7-2, the J call TRBJ1-1; 8 bases map to TRBD1. The CDR3 is made up of 15 amino acids. V shed 7 bases and J 4 bases; nucleotides not matched to a gene: 11. Germline values: CDR1 SGHTA, CDR2 FQGNSA. The CDR3 bases are TGTGCCAGCAACAAAGACAGGGGAAGGGTCACTGAAGCTTTCTTT. Protein sequence: CASNKDRGRVTEAFF.

This sequence joins TRBV6-5 and TRBJ2-1; no clear D gene. This CDR3 is built from 12 residues. Germline CDR1 MNHEY, CDR2 SVGAGI. Deletions cut 6 bases from V and 6 bases from J, with 9 bases between. CDR3 residues: CASSYQGNEQFF. CDR3 DNA: TGTGCCAGCAGCTACCAAGGCAATGAGCAGTTCTTC.

The V and J genes are TRBV23-1 and TRBJ1-2, with a possible D match to TRBD1 (5 bases). TRBV23-1 is an open reading frame whose function is uncertain. Trimming cost V 6 bases and J 0 bases, with 20 bases left between them. This CDR3 is 17 amino acids long. CDR3 sequence reads: CASSHTPRDRANYGYTF. The CDR3 nucleotides are TGCGCCAGCAGCCACACCCCCCGGGACCGAGCTAACTATGGCTACACCTTC.

The V and J genes are TRBV12-3 or TRBV12-4 and TRBJ2-3; perhaps TRBD2 as D (6 bases). The CDR3 covers 15 residues. The ends were cut back, 7 bases at V and 0 bases at J, with 14 bases in the middle. CDR3 region: CASTPGGVSTDTQYF. The CDR3 bases are TGTGCCAGCACCCCGGGCGGGGTAAGCACAGATACGCAGTATTTT.

This clonotype has a single count. The CDR3 DNA reads as TGTGCCAGCAGTTCTCGGGTTCGACCCGACTTCTTT. Its translation is CASSSRVRPDFF. The chain combines TRBV6-6 with TRBJ1-1; D gene uncertain. V lost 4 bases and J 14 bases, leaving 17 bases between the germline ends. There are 12 residues in the CDR3. Germline V lookup: CDR1 MNHNY, CDR2 SVGAGI (reference sequence).

The chain uses TRBV6-2 or TRBV6-3 and TRBJ1-5; 9 nucleotides align to TRBD1. The CDR3 is 13 residues long. V lost 7 bases, J lost 7 bases, and 5 bases stayed unmatched. Germline V lookup: CDR1 MNHEY, CDR2 SVGEGT. The CDR3 is CASNTGGGQPQHF. DNA for the CDR3: TGTGCCAGCAACACAGGGGGCGGACAGCCCCAGCATTTT.

This clonotype was seen a handful of times. This chain connects TRBV4-1 to TRBJ2-5; 10 positions match TRBD1. Losses at the gene ends were 0 bases for V and 7 bases for J; bases not matched to a gene: 5. Looked up from germline, CDR1 is MGHRA and CDR2 is YSYEKL. The CDR3 is made up of 15 amino acids. The CDR3 is CASSQEDRGRGTQYF. CDR3 coding DNA: TGCGCCAGCAGCCAAGAAGACAGGGGGCGCGGGACCCAGTACTTC.

The chain combines TRBV6-2 or TRBV6-3 with TRBJ2-1; 11 nucleotides align to TRBD2. Germline assignment: CDR1 MNHEY and CDR2 SVGEGT. V shed 2 bases and J 7 bases; nucleotides not matched to a gene: 4. The CDR3 loop spans 15 amino acids. The CDR3 spells CASSYTSGGLNEQFF. CDR3 nucleotide sequence: TGTGCCAGCAGTTACACTAGCGGGGGTTTGAATGAGCAGTTCTTC.

The chain recombines TRBV19 with TRBJ1-2; weak D call: TRBD1 (5 bases). V was cut by 3 bases and J by 3 bases, with 17 bases left in between. Looked up from germline, CDR1 is LNHDA and CDR2 is SQIVND (reference sequence). The CDR3 sequence is 16 residues long. CDR3 sequence reads: CASSIDRSYGHYGYTF. In DNA form, the CDR3 reads TGTGCCAGTAGTATCGACAGATCCTATGGGCACTATGGCTACACCTTC.

The V and J genes are TRBV7-6 and TRBJ2-1, with 11 bases matching TRBD1. This CDR3 is built from 17 residues. Germline assignment: CDR1 SGHVS and CDR2 FNYEAQ. J lost 3 bases, V lost 3 bases, and 7 bases had no gene match. The chain's CDR3 is CASSFGTGGSLYNEQFF. The CDR3 coding sequence is TGTGCCAGCAGCTTCGGGACAGGGGGTTCCCTCTACAATGAGCAGTTCTTC.

The CDR3 reads CASSYSESQPQHF. Here the CDR3 DNA reads TGTGCCAGCAGTTACTCGGAGAGTCAGCCCCAGCATTTT. The V call is TRBV6-5, the J call TRBJ1-5, with D hard to call. This CDR3 is built from 13 residues. V was shortened by 0 bases and J by 6 bases, with 6 bases between the two germline ends. From germline, CDR1 is MNHEY and CDR2 SVGAGI.

The V and J genes are TRBV9 and TRBJ1-1; 9 bases are a match to TRBD1. The CDR3 totals 15 residues. The ends lost 4 bases at V and 1 base at J; junction bases unmatched: 5. Germline V gene lookup returns CDR1 SGDLS and CDR2 YYNGEE. The CDR3 region is CASSRGTGKNTEAFF. The CDR3 DNA reads as TGTGCCAGCAGCCGCGGGACAGGGAAGAACACTGAAGCTTTCTTT.

The chain links TRBV29-1 to TRBJ2-7; unclear D gene. The CDR3 totals 12 residues. Trimming took 6 bases from V and 6 from J, leaving 15 bases between them. Germline loops: CDR1 SQVTM, CDR2 ANQGSEA. The CDR3 coding sequence is TGCAGCGTCTCCGACTTCGCAGGCGAGCAGTACGTC. Translation gives CSVSDFAGEQYV.

This clonotype came up a few times. This chain uses TRBV6-1 with TRBJ1-5; D call uncertain. The CDR3 sequence is 12 residues long. V was clipped by 6 bases and J by 5 bases, with 8 bases between them. CDR1 is MNHNS, CDR2 SASEGT, per germline. CDR3 sequence (DNA): TGTGCCAGCAGCACCCTCGATCAGCCCCAGCATTTT. Translation: CASSTLDQPQHF.

The chain uses TRBV6-2 or TRBV6-3 and TRBJ1-2; D remains ambiguous. The CDR3 contains 11 residues. Trimming removed 2 bases at V and 13 bases at J, with 11 bases between. Germline loops: CDR1 MNHEY, CDR2 SVGEGT. CDR3 DNA sequence: TGTGCCAGCAGTTACCCTAGGACGGCCACCTTC. As protein: CASSYPRTATF.